This T cell receptor (beta chain) was captured by sequencing in a study of CD8 T cells in ankylosing spondylitis (TCRdb year 2017). A note on the overall study: The study set out to find disease-linked TCR variants by profiling T cell receptor beta repertoires in ankylosing spondylitis patients and healthy donors. In total, the full study cohort was made up of some 110 healthy donors and about two dozen ankylosing spondylitis patients. Peripheral blood was sampled, and synovial fluid was also collected from ankylosing spondylitis patients. Paper-wide results and their limitations: Some motif variants had previously been reported in the synovial fluid and blood of reactive arthritis patients, which suggests shared mechanisms of disease initiation. A TCR beta motif made up of fewer than 10 highly homologous amino acid variants appeared to be characteristic of blood from ankylosing spondylitis patients. The disease-linked clones were reported as significantly enriched in matched synovial fluid samples from ankylosing spondylitis patients. The disease-linked clones had a CD8+ phenotype and were found at relatively low frequencies in peripheral blood.

This clonotype was observed at least ten times. Its specific antigen is unknown. At one of its ends the junction is not consistent with the germline gene, which may arise from a read error. Instrument used: Illumina HiSeq 2500. TCR beta libraries were prepared by quantitative 5'-RACE with molecular barcodes. Concerning the study's data processing: A new computational method based on a probabilistic model of VDJ rearrangement was used to identify disease-linked TCR variants. TCRdb reran the public reads through fastp at Q25 and MiXCR, keeping productive beta chains. Here each entry gathers all rows of one CDR3 protein and keeps the most common genes and DNA. These V and J calls originate from TCRdb's pipeline instead of the authors' own analysis. The sample table shows 150,000 to 250,000 distinct CDR3 sequences, and 10% to 15% are seen once. The top ten clonotypes cover about 15% of the sample. The CDR3 has 15 amino acids, counting the end cysteine and phenylalanine. The sequence is cut down to CDR3 DNA, 45 bases in frame from base 1. From a lookup of the germline V gene, CDR1 and CDR2 are SGHRS and YFSETQ.

Here the chain combines TRBV5-1 and TRBJ2-3; 11 junctional bases match TRBD1. This receptor was taken from a male donor with ankylosing spondylitis or in good health (not recorded which). Sequenced sample: blood, either unsorted or a sorted T cell fraction (not recorded which). The sequenced DNA: TGTGCCAGCAGCTTAGGACAGGGGGCGACAGATACGCAGTATTTT. Its protein reads: CASSLGQGATDTQYF.